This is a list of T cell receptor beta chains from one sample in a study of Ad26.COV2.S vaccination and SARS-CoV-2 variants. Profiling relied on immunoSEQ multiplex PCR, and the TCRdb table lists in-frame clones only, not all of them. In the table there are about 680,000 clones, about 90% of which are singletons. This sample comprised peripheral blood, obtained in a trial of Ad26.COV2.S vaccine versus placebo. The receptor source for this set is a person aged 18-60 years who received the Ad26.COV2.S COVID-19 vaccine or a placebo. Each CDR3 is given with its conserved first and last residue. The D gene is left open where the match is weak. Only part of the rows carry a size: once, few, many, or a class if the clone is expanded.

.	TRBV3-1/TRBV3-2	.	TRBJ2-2	CASSQGQGHLTGELFF	TGTGCCAGCAGCCAAGGGCAGGGGCATCTCACCGGGGAGCTGTTTTTT
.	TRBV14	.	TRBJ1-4	CASSQASTNEKLFF	TGTGCCAGCAGCCAAGCCTCAACTAATGAAAAACTGTTTTTT
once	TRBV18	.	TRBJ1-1	CASSPKAAGANTEAFF	TGTGCCAGCTCACCAAAGGCGGCAGGGGCGAACACTGAAGCTTTCTTT
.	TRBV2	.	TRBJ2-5	CASTGLSVRETQYF	TGTGCCAGCACGGGCCTTAGCGTGAGGGAGACCCAGTACTTC
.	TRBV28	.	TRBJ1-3	CASSVSNSGNTIYF	TGTGCCAGCAGCGTCTCCAACTCTGGAAACACCATATATTTT
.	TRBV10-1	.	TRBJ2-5	CASSEWTREKETQYF	TGCGCCAGCAGTGAGTGGACGAGAGAAAAAGAGACCCAGTACTTC
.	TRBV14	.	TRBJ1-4	CASSPLDGGGEKLFF	TGTGCCAGCAGCCCCCTGGATGGGGGTGGCGAAAAACTGTTTTTT
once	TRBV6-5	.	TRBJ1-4	CASSYGRTTNEKLFF	TGTGCCAGCAGTTACGGTAGGACGACAAATGAAAAACTGTTTTTT
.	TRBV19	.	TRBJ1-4	CASSKGGSRNEKLFF	TGTGCCAGTAGTAAGGGGGGCAGCCGAAATGAAAAACTGTTTTTT
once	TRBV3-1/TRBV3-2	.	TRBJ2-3	CASSQTPYRDSEYF	TGTGCCAGCAGCCAAACCCCGTACCGGGACTCTGAGTATTTT
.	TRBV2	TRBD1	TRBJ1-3	CASVGQGGNTIYF	TGTGCCAGCGTGGGACAGGGTGGAAACACCATATATTTT
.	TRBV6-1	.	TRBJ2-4	CASSDPRFAAKNIQYF	TGTGCCAGCAGTGATCCTAGGTTCGCGGCCAAAAACATTCAGTACTTC
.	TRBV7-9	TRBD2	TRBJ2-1	CASSLVLAGSNEQFF	TGTGCCAGCAGCTTAGTGCTAGCGGGATCAAATGAGCAGTTCTTC
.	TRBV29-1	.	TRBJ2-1	CSVERILGGEQFF	TGCAGCGTTGAAAGGATACTAGGCGGTGAGCAGTTCTTC
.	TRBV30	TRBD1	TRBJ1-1	CAWSETGLDTEAFF	TGTGCCTGGAGTGAGACAGGGCTAGACACTGAAGCTTTCTTT
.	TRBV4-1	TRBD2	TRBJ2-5	CASSPRGTSDETQYF	TGCGCCAGCAGCCCAAGAGGGACTAGCGACGAGACCCAGTACTTC
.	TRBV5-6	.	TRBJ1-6	CASSSFGQNSPLHF	TGTGCCAGCAGCTCCTTCGGGCAGAATTCACCCCTCCACTTT
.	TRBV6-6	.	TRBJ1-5	CASSPGNGNQPQHF	TGTGCCAGCAGTCCAGGGAATGGCAATCAGCCCCAGCATTTT
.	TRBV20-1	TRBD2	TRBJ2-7	CSASRTSGSWGSEQYF	TGCAGTGCTAGTCGTACTAGCGGGAGTTGGGGGTCCGAGCAGTACTTC
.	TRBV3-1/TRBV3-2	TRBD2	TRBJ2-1	CASSQETGGGGANEQFF	TGTGCCAGCAGCCAAGAGACGGGTGGCGGGGGGGCCAATGAGCAGTTCTTC
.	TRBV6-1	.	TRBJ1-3	CASSDEGGAGNTIYF	TGTGCCAGCAGTGACGAGGGAGGGGCTGGAAACACCATATATTTT
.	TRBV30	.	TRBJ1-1	CASRQSPNTEAFF	TGTGCCTCTAGACAGTCCCCGAACACTGAAGCTTTCTTT
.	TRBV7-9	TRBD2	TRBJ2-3	CASSLGPSGMTDTQYF	TGTGCCAGCAGCTTAGGTCCCAGCGGGATGACAGATACGCAGTATTTT
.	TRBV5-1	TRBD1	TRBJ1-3	CASSFTGETGNTIYF	TGCGCCAGCAGCTTCACAGGGGAGACTGGAAACACCATATATTTT
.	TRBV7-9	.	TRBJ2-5	CASSALGRQQETQYF	TGTGCCAGCAGCGCCTTGGGGCGGCAGCAAGAGACCCAGTACTTC
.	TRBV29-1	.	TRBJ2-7	CSVGASHEQYF	TGCAGCGTCGGGGCCTCCCACGAGCAGTACTTC
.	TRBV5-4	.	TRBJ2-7	CASSFSNSPHEQYF	TGTGCCAGCAGCTTCAGTAATAGCCCCCACGAGCAGTACTTC
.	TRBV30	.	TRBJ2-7	CAWSARQFSEQYF	TGTGCCTGGAGCGCTCGACAGTTCTCCGAGCAGTACTTC
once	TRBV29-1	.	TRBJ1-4	CSVERGSNEKLFF	TGCAGCGTTGAACGGGGGTCTAATGAAAAACTGTTTTTT
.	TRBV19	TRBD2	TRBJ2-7	CASSMEAGVGEQYF	TGTGCCAGTAGTATGGAAGCGGGAGTAGGCGAGCAGTACTTC
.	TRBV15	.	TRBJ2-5	CATSFRGYQETQYF	TGTGCCACCAGCTTCCGGGGGTACCAAGAGACCCAGTACTTC